This T cell receptor beta chain was obtained from a study of blood T cell repertoires in COVID-19. Germline values: CDR1 SEHNR, CDR2 FQNEAQ (reference sequence). The CDR3 totals 16 residues. Between the trimmed V and J ends, which lost 0 bases and 0 bases, there was a span of 9 bases. Participants were aged about 18 to 100 years, lived in some 23 US areas, and enrolled virtually. Assay used: immunoSEQ multiplex PCR; TCRdb lists only in-frame clones, some missing. The data show about 480,000 clones, roughly 90% seen once. This clonotype was sampled from a middle-aged woman who had recovered from COVID-19. The chain employs TRBV7-9 and TRBJ1-3, with D hard to call. The sample taken for sequencing was PBMCs or T cells enriched from blood (not recorded which). For the CDR3, the DNA is TGTGCCAGCAGCTTAGCGCGGGGATTCTCTGGAAACACCATATATTTT. Encoded protein: CASSLARGFSGNTIYF. The full variable domain, its missing parts supplied by reference TRBV7-9 and TRBJ1-3, is DTGVSQNPRHKITKRGQNVTFRCDPISEHNRLYWYRQTLGQGPEFLTYFQNEAQLEKSRLLSDRFSAERPKGSFSTLEIQRTEQGDSAMYLCASSLARGFSGNTIYFGEGSWLTVV.